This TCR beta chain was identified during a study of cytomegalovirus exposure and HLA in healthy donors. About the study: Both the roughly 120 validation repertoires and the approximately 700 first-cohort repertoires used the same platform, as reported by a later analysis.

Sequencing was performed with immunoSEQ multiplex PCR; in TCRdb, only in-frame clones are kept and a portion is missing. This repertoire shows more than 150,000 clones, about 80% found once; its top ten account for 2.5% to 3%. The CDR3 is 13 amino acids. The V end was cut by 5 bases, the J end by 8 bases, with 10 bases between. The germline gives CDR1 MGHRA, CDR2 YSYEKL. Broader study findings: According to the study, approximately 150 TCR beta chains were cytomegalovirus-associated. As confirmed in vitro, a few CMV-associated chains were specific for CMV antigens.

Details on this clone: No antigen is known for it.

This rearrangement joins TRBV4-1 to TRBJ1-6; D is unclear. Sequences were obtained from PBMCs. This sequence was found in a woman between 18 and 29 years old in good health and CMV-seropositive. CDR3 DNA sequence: TGCGCCAGCAGCAAAAGAGGCGATTCACCCCTCCACTTT. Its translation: CASSKRGDSPLHF.